Listed below are T cell receptor beta chains from one sample, sequenced in a study of cytomegalovirus exposure and HLA in healthy donors. The data were produced by immunoSEQ multiplex PCR, yet TCRdb's version contains in-frame clones alone and is incomplete. The table shows about 120,000 clones, with roughly 14% occurring only once. The sequencing sample was made of PBMCs. The receptor source for this set is a woman in her late teens or twenties in good health and CMV-seronegative. Both conserved end residues are part of each CDR3. Each record gives: D gene, J gene, CDR3 length, V gene, clone size, CDR3 protein, CDR3 DNA. The D gene is left open where the match is weak. Some rows mark clone size as missing; the rest say once, few, many or name a class of expanded clone.

d_call: -; j_call: TRBJ1-6; cdr3_length: 16; v_call: TRBV6-6; clone_size: few; cdr3_aa: CASSYSDGPGDSPLHF; cdr3_nt: TGTGCCAGCAGTTATTCGGACGGTCCCGGGGATTCACCCCTCCACTTT
d_call: -; j_call: TRBJ2-3; cdr3_length: 15; v_call: TRBV28; clone_size: few; cdr3_aa: CASSLATGFSDTQYF; cdr3_nt: TGTGCCAGCAGTTTAGCCACAGGGTTTTCAGATACGCAGTATTTT
d_call: -; j_call: TRBJ1-2; cdr3_length: 14; v_call: TRBV19; clone_size: few; cdr3_aa: CASSGDSRHYGYTF; cdr3_nt: TGTGCCAGTAGCGGTGACAGTCGCCACTATGGCTACACCTTC
d_call: -; j_call: TRBJ1-4; cdr3_length: 14; v_call: TRBV2; clone_size: -; cdr3_aa: CASSEGRANEKLFF; cdr3_nt: TGTGCCAGCAGTGAAGGCAGGGCCAATGAAAAACTGTTTTTT
d_call: TRBD1; j_call: TRBJ1-5; cdr3_length: 14; v_call: TRBV4-1; clone_size: few; cdr3_aa: CASSLTGGNQPQHF; cdr3_nt: TGCGCCAGCAGCCTGACAGGGGGCAATCAGCCCCAGCATTTT
d_call: TRBD1; j_call: TRBJ2-1; cdr3_length: 14; v_call: TRBV7-9; clone_size: few; cdr3_aa: CASSGRTGDYWQFF; cdr3_nt: TGTGCCAGCAGCGGAAGGACAGGGGATTACTGGCAGTTCTTC
d_call: -; j_call: TRBJ2-7; cdr3_length: 12; v_call: TRBV7-9; clone_size: few; cdr3_aa: CASSLGAYEQYF; cdr3_nt: TGTGCCAGCAGCTTAGGCGCCTACGAGCAGTACTTC
d_call: -; j_call: TRBJ2-5; cdr3_length: 11; v_call: TRBV9; clone_size: -; cdr3_aa: CASSEGETQYF; cdr3_nt: TGTGCCAGCAGCGAGGGGGAGACCCAGTACTTC
d_call: TRBD1; j_call: TRBJ2-2; cdr3_length: 17; v_call: TRBV7-2; clone_size: -; cdr3_aa: CASSRVDWTGLPGELFF; cdr3_nt: TGTGCCAGCAGCCGTGTCGACTGGACAGGATTACCCGGGGAGCTGTTTTTT
d_call: -; j_call: TRBJ1-1; cdr3_length: 13; v_call: TRBV5-4; clone_size: few; cdr3_aa: CASSPTRGTEAFF; cdr3_nt: TGTGCCAGCAGCCCAACCAGGGGCACTGAAGCTTTCTTT
d_call: TRBD2; j_call: TRBJ2-3; cdr3_length: 15; v_call: TRBV5-4; clone_size: -; cdr3_aa: CASPGGRAITDTQYF; cdr3_nt: TGTGCCAGCCCAGGCGGGAGGGCCATTACAGATACGCAGTATTTT
d_call: -; j_call: TRBJ2-5; cdr3_length: 14; v_call: TRBV5-4; clone_size: -; cdr3_aa: CASSPGGSRETQYF; cdr3_nt: TGTGCCAGCAGCCCAGGTGGGAGTAGGGAGACCCAGTACTTC
d_call: TRBD2; j_call: TRBJ2-1; cdr3_length: 15; v_call: TRBV5-1; clone_size: few; cdr3_aa: CASSLVGLADAEQFF; cdr3_nt: TGCGCCAGCAGCTTGGTGGGACTAGCTGACGCTGAGCAGTTCTTC
d_call: -; j_call: TRBJ2-7; cdr3_length: 12; v_call: TRBV30; clone_size: -; cdr3_aa: CAWSAERREQYF; cdr3_nt: TGTGCCTGGAGTGCCGAAAGGAGGGAGCAGTACTTC
d_call: -; j_call: TRBJ2-1; cdr3_length: 15; v_call: TRBV5-1; clone_size: few; cdr3_aa: CASSLTESSYNEQFF; cdr3_nt: TGCGCCAGCAGCTTGACAGAGAGCTCCTACAATGAGCAGTTCTTC
d_call: -; j_call: TRBJ1-3; cdr3_length: 15; v_call: TRBV5-1; clone_size: -; cdr3_aa: CASSLDGGSGNTIYF; cdr3_nt: TGCGCCAGCAGCTTGGACGGGGGCTCTGGAAACACCATATATTTT
d_call: TRBD1; j_call: TRBJ1-5; cdr3_length: 15; v_call: TRBV11-2; clone_size: few; cdr3_aa: CASSSSGQSNQPQHF; cdr3_nt: TGTGCCAGCAGCTCCTCGGGACAGAGCAATCAGCCCCAGCATTTT
d_call: TRBD1; j_call: TRBJ2-7; cdr3_length: 14; v_call: TRBV5-1; clone_size: -; cdr3_aa: CASSYGQGWYEQYF; cdr3_nt: TGCGCCAGCAGCTATGGACAGGGATGGTACGAGCAGTACTTC
d_call: -; j_call: TRBJ1-2; cdr3_length: 14; v_call: TRBV9; clone_size: few; cdr3_aa: CASSASGGGYGYTF; cdr3_nt: TGTGCCAGCAGCGCTTCGGGGGGCGGCTATGGCTACACCTTC
d_call: TRBD1; j_call: TRBJ2-4; cdr3_length: 15; v_call: TRBV30; clone_size: -; cdr3_aa: CAWAPGQGLRDIQYF; cdr3_nt: TGTGCCTGGGCCCCGGGACAGGGCCTTCGGGACATTCAGTACTTC
d_call: TRBD2; j_call: TRBJ2-1; cdr3_length: 17; v_call: TRBV6-1; clone_size: -; cdr3_aa: CASSDRASGIGYNEQFF; cdr3_nt: TGTGCCAGCAGTGATCGGGCTAGCGGGATAGGATACAATGAGCAGTTCTTC
d_call: TRBD2; j_call: TRBJ2-4; cdr3_length: 15; v_call: TRBV5-1; clone_size: -; cdr3_aa: CASSWVAGGKNIQYF; cdr3_nt: TGCGCCAGCAGCTGGGTAGCGGGAGGGAAGAACATTCAGTACTTC
d_call: -; j_call: TRBJ2-7; cdr3_length: 17; v_call: TRBV7-9; clone_size: few; cdr3_aa: CASTFFPGHRSVYEQYF; cdr3_nt: TGTGCCAGCACCTTTTTCCCGGGACATCGATCCGTCTACGAGCAGTACTTC
d_call: TRBD2; j_call: TRBJ2-1; cdr3_length: 17; v_call: TRBV11-1; clone_size: few; cdr3_aa: CASSVGTSGSLYNEQFF; cdr3_nt: TGTGCCAGCAGCGTCGGGACTAGCGGGAGTCTGTACAATGAGCAGTTCTTC
d_call: -; j_call: TRBJ1-5; cdr3_length: 14; v_call: TRBV6-1; clone_size: few; cdr3_aa: CASSEMWGHQPQHF; cdr3_nt: TGTGCCAGCAGTGAAATGTGGGGACACCAGCCCCAGCATTTT
d_call: -; j_call: TRBJ2-3; cdr3_length: 16; v_call: TRBV6-1; clone_size: -; cdr3_aa: CASSGGQEPSTDTQYF; cdr3_nt: TGTGCCAGCAGTGGCGGACAAGAACCTAGCACAGATACGCAGTATTTT